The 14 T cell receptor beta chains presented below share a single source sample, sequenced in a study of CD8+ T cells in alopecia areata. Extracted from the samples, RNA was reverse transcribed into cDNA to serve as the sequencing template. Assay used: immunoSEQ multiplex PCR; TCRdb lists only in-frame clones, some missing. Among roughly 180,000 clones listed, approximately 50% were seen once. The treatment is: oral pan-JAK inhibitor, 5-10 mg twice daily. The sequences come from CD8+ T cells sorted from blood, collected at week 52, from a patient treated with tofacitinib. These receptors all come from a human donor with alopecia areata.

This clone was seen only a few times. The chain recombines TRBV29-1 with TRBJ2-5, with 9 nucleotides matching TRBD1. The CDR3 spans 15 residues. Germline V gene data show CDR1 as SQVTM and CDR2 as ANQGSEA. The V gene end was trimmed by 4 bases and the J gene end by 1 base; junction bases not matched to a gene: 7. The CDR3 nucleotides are TGCAGCGTTGGAAGGGACAGGGTTGGCCAAGAGACCCAGTACTTC. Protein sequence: CSVGRDRVGQETQYF.

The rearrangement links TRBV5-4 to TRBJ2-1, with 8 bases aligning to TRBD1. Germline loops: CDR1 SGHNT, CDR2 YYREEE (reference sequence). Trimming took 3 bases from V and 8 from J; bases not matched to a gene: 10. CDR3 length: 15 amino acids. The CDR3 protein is CASSSPGTGDDEQFF. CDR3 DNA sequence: TGTGCCAGCAGCTCCCCCGGGACAGGTGACGATGAGCAGTTCTTC. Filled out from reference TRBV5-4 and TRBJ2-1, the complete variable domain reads ETGVTQSPTHLIKTRGQQVTLRCSSQSGHNTVSWYQQALGQGPQFIFQYYREEENGRGNFPPRFSGLQFPNYSSELNVNALELDDSALYLCASSSPGTGDDEQFFGPGTRLTVL.

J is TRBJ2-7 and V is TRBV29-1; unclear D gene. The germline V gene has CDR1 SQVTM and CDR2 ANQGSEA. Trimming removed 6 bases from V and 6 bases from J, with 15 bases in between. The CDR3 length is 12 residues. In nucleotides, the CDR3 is TGCAGCGTGACGGGTGTTCGGCGCGAGCAGTACTTC. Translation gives CSVTGVRREQYF.

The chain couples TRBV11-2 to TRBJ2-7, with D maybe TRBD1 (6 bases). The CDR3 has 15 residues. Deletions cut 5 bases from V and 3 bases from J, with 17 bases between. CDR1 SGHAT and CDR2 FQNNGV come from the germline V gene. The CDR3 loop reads CASSQDRNPDYEQYF. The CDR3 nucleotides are TGTGCCAGCAGCCAAGACAGGAATCCCGACTACGAGCAGTACTTC.

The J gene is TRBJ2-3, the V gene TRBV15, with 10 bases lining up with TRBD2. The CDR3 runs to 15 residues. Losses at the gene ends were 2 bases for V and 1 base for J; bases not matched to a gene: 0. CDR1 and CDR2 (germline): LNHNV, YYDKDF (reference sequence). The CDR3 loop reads CATSRTSGGTDTQYF. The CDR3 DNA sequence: TGTGCCACCAGCAGAACTAGCGGGGGCACAGATACGCAGTATTTT.

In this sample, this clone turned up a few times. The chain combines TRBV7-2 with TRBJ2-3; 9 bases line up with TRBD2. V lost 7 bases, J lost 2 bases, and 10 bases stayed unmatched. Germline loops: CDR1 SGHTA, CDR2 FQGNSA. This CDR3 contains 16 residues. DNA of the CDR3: TGTGCCAGCACCGCGGGCTTAGCGGGGGACACAGATACGCAGTATTTT. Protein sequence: CASTAGLAGDTDTQYF.

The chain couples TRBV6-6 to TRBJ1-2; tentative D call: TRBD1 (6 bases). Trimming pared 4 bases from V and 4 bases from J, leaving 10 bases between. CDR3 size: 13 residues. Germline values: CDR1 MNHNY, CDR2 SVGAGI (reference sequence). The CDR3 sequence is CASSLDSPYGYTF. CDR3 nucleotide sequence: TGTGCCAGCAGTTTGGACAGCCCCTATGGCTACACCTTC.

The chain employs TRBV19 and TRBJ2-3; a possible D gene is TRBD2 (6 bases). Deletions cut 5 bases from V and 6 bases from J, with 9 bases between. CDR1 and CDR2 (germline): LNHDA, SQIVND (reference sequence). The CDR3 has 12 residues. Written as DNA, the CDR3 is TGTGCCAGTAGTCTTCGGGGGGATACGCAGTATTTT. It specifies CASSLRGDTQYF.

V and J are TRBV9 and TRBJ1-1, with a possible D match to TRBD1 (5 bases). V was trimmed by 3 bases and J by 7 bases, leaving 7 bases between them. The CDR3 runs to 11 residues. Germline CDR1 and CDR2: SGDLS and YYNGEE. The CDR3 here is CASSAGFEAFF. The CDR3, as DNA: TGTGCCAGCAGCGCAGGGTTTGAAGCTTTCTTT.

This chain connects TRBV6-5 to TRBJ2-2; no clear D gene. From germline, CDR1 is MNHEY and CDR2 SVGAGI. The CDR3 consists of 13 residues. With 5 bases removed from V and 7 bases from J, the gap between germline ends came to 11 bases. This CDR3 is CASSDEWNGELFF. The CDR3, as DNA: TGTGCCAGCAGTGACGAGTGGAACGGGGAGCTGTTTTTT.

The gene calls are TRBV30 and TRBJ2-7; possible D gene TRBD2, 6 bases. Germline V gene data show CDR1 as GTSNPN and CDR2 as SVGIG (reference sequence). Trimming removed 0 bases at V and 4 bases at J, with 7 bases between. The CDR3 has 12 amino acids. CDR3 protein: CAWSVGGYEQYF. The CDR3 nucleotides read TGTGCCTGGAGTGTTGGGGGGTACGAGCAGTACTTC.

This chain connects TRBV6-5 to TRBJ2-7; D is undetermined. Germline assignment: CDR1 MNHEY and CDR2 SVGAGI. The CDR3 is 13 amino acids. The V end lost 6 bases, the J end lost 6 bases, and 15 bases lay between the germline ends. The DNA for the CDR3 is TGTGCCAGCAGGCCCACATGGGCTGCCGAGCAGTACTTC. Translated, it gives CASRPTWAAEQYF.

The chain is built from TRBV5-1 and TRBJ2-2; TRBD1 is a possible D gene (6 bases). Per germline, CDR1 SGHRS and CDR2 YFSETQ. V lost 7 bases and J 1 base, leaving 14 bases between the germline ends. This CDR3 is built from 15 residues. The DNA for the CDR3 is TGCGCCAGCTCCACGGGGACAATGAACACCGGGGAGCTGTTTTTT. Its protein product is CASSTGTMNTGELFF. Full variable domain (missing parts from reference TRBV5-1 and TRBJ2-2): KAGVTQTPRYLIKTRGQQVTLSCSPISGHRSVSWYQQTPGQGLQFLFEYFSETQRNKGNFPGRFSGRQFSNSRSEMNVSTLELGDSALYLCASSTGTMNTGELFFGEGSRLTVL.

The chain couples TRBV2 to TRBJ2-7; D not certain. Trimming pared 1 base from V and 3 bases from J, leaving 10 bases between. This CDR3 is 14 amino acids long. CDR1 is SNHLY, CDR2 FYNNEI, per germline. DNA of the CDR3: TGTGCCAGCAGTGAAGGTGCAGTTTACTACGAGCAGTACTTC. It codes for CASSEGAVYYEQYF. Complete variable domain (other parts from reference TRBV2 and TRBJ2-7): EPEVTQTPSHQVTQMGQEVILRCVPISNHLYFYWYRQILGQKVEFLVSFYNNEISEKSEIFDDQFSVERPDGSNFTLKIRSTKLEDSAMYFCASSEGAVYYEQYFGPGTRLTVT.